In this sample, the clone carrying this T cell receptor (beta chain) turned up a few times. V lost 6 bases, J lost 0 bases, and 6 bases stayed unmatched. Looked up from germline, CDR1 is SNHLY and CDR2 is FYNNEI. The CDR3 covers 15 residues. The data were taken from a study of blood T cell repertoires in COVID-19. Study information: PBMCs, B-cell-depleted T cells, or T cells provided the cDNA or gDNA that made up the material.

Everyone who took part was roughly 18 to 89 years old, and they came from fewer than 25 US areas. Participant-given clinical history determined each cohort assignment. Per the authors' pipeline: Reference gene primer amplification gave nucleated cell count estimates. The data were produced by immunoSEQ multiplex PCR, yet TCRdb's version contains in-frame clones alone and is incomplete. V and J calls and clone size are given by that table; D and trimming were obtained from the DNA. This repertoire shows about 190,000 clones, roughly 80% found once; its top ten account for 3.2%. V and J are TRBV2 and TRBJ1-2, with 8 bases lining up with TRBD1. The TCR sequence derives from a woman under 40 who had recovered from COVID-19. Sequencing was done on a sample of PBMCs or T cells enriched from blood (not recorded which). The CDR3 is CASRGGQESNYGYTF. The CDR3 coding sequence is TGTGCCAGCAGGGGGGGACAGGAGTCTAACTATGGCTACACCTTC. The variable domain in full, completed from reference TRBV2 and TRBJ1-2, reads EPEVTQTPSHQVTQMGQEVILRCVPISNHLYFYWYRQILGQKVEFLVSFYNNEISEKSEIFDDQFSVERPDGSNFTLKIRSTKLEDSAMYFCASRGGQESNYGYTFGSGTRLTVV.